Shown below are 25 T cell receptor beta chains from a single sample sequenced in a study of blood T cell repertoires in COVID-19. The protocol was immunoSEQ multiplex PCR, while the TCRdb copy is restricted to in-frame clones and leaves out a portion. The data show tens of thousands of clones, with 85% seen just once and less than 20% held by the top ten. Sequenced: peripheral blood. The receptor set was obtained from a human donor in a cohort sampled during active COVID-19.

V usage is TRBV18 and J usage is TRBJ2-2; 11 bases are shared with TRBD2. With V trimmed by 6 bases and J by 1 base, 7 bases remained unmatched. The CDR3 is made up of 17 amino acids. Germline V gene sequence: CDR1 KGHSH, CDR2 LQKENI. The CDR3 nucleotides read TGTGCCAGCTCCCTCTCACTAGCGGGAGAGAACACCGGGGAGCTGTTTTTT. The encoded protein is CASSLSLAGENTGELFF.

J is TRBJ1-2 and V is TRBV5-1; TRBD1 aligns across 7 bases. The germline V gene has CDR1 SGHRS and CDR2 YFSETQ. This CDR3 spans 14 amino acids. The V segment lost 5 bases and the J segment 7 bases; nucleotides outside the gene matches: 11. This chain's CDR3 is CASSHLDRAGGYTF. The CDR3 coding sequence is TGCGCCAGCAGTCACCTTGACAGGGCTGGTGGCTACACCTTC.

This clone appeared a few times. This chain uses TRBV11-2 with TRBJ1-4, with D hard to call. This CDR3 comprises 13 residues. V shed 5 bases and J shed 8 bases, with 12 bases lying between them. Germline V CDR1 and CDR2: SGHAT, FQNNGV. This chain's CDR3 is CASSAPGEEKLFF. The CDR3, as DNA: TGTGCCAGCAGCGCCCCCGGTGAGGAAAAACTGTTTTTT.

CDR3 DNA sequence: TGTGCCAGCAGCATAGGACAGCCCTCCTACGAGCAGTACTTC. Residues: CASSIGQPSYEQYF. The rearrangement links TRBV7-2 to TRBJ2-7, with a possible D match to TRBD1 (6 bases). The CDR3 sequence is 14 residues long. Germline CDR1 is SGHTA and CDR2 is FQGNSA. V shed 5 bases and J shed 0 bases, with 11 bases lying between them.

This rearrangement joins TRBV5-4 to TRBJ2-1; 9 bases align to TRBD2. The germline V gene has CDR1 SGHNT and CDR2 YYREEE (reference sequence). Trimming cost V 0 bases and J 3 bases; bases outside gene matches: 7. CDR3 length: 17 amino acids. The CDR3 coding sequence is TGTGCCAGCAGCTTGGCCGATCTAGCGGGATTCTACAATGAGCAGTTCTTC. Its translation is CASSLADLAGFYNEQFF.

This clone was detected once. The rearrangement links TRBV29-1 to TRBJ1-5, with 8 bases fitting TRBD1. V dropped 4 bases and J dropped 5; count of bases not matched to a gene: 4. This CDR3 is 13 amino acids long. CDR1 and CDR2 from the germline V gene are SQVTM and ANQGSEA. CDR3 nucleotide sequence: TGCAGCGTTGGGACAGGGAATGATCAGCCCCAGCATTTT. It encodes CSVGTGNDQPQHF.

J is TRBJ1-3 and V is TRBV5-4; D possibly corresponds to TRBD1 (5 bases). V was clipped by 2 bases and J by 1 base, with 10 bases between them. The V gene's germline CDR1 is SGHNT and CDR2 YYREEE (reference sequence). The CDR3 totals 15 residues. The CDR3 DNA reads TGTGCCAGCAGCTTCAATCAGGGTTCTGGAAACACCATATATTTT. Translation: CASSFNQGSGNTIYF.

The rearrangement uses TRBV6-6 and TRBJ2-7, with TRBD1 matching 8 bases. The CDR3 length is 14 residues. With V trimmed by 6 bases and J by 4 bases, 8 bases remained unmatched. Germline CDR1 reads MNHNY; CDR2 reads SVGAGI (reference sequence). The CDR3 loop reads CASRTGTGPYEQYF. In DNA form, the CDR3 reads TGTGCCAGCAGAACCGGGACAGGCCCTTACGAGCAGTACTTC.

The J gene is TRBJ2-1, the V gene TRBV7-9; the D gene is possibly TRBD1 (6 bases). V lost 0 bases and J lost 6, with 6 bases in between. In germline, CDR1 is SEHNR, CDR2 FQNEAQ (reference sequence). This CDR3 comprises 13 residues. The CDR3 DNA follows: TGTGCCAGCAGCTTAGCGGGGGCCAATGAGCAGTTCTTC. This sequence encodes CASSLAGANEQFF.

The chain carries TRBV15 and TRBJ2-1; D perhaps matches TRBD2 (7 bases). Trimming shortened V by 0 bases and J by 6 bases, and 12 bases separated the two germline ends. Germline V CDR1 and CDR2: LNHNV, YYDKDF (reference sequence). The CDR3 is 15 amino acids. This CDR3 is CATSRDGGALNEQFF. The CDR3 DNA follows: TGTGCCACCAGCAGAGATGGGGGGGCCCTCAATGAGCAGTTCTTC. Filled out from reference TRBV15 and TRBJ2-1, the complete variable domain reads DAMVIQNPRYQVTQFGKPVTLSCSQTLNHNVMYWYQQKSSQAPKLLFHYYDKDFNNEADTPDNFQSRRPNTSFCFLDIRSPGLGDTAMYLCATSRDGGALNEQFFGPGTRLTVL.

The V call is TRBV29-1, the J call TRBJ1-1; TRBD1 aligns across 7 bases. Germline trimming cut 7 bases from V and 2 bases from J; bases unmatched to any gene: 7. The CDR3 has 13 residues. Germline values: CDR1 SQVTM, CDR2 ANQGSEA. CDR3 region: CSGSQGTNTEAFF. For the CDR3, the DNA is TGCAGCGGGTCACAGGGGACCAACACTGAAGCTTTCTTT.

The J gene is TRBJ1-3, the V gene TRBV6-5; 8 bases fit TRBD1. This CDR3 has 16 amino acids. The V gene's germline CDR1 is MNHEY and CDR2 SVGAGI. With 2 bases clipped from V and 0 bases from J, the junction kept 3 bases outside the gene matches. The CDR3: CASSYTGQGSGNTIYF. CDR3 in DNA: TGTGCCAGCAGTTACACCGGACAGGGCTCTGGAAACACCATATATTTT.

The chain carries TRBV7-2 and TRBJ2-7, with 8 bases matching TRBD1. The CDR3 extends over 12 amino acids. The germline V gene encodes CDR1 SGHTA and CDR2 FQGNSA. V lost 5 bases to trimming and J lost 4 bases; unmatched junction nucleotides: 1. In DNA form, the CDR3 reads TGTGCCAGCAGCCACAGGGGGTACGAGCAGTACTTC. Translated, it gives CASSHRGYEQYF.

This clone showed up just once. J is TRBJ1-1 and V is TRBV19; no clear D gene. Germline lookup yields CDR1 LNHDA and CDR2 SQIVND (reference sequence). V was pared by 5 bases and J by 1 base, with 11 bases between. The CDR3 has 14 residues. The CDR3 DNA follows: TGTGCCAGTAGTCGCCGGGAGGGGAACACTGAAGCTTTCTTT. Translating gives CASSRREGNTEAFF. The full variable domain, in which reference TRBV19 and TRBJ1-1 provide the parts outside the CDR3, is DGGITQSPKYLFRKEGQNVTLSCEQNLNHDAMYWYRQDPGQGLRLIYYSQIVNDFQKGDIAEGYSVSREKKESFPLTVTSAQKNPTAFYLCASSRREGNTEAFFGQGTRLTVV.

J is TRBJ1-3 and V is TRBV5-1; D possibly corresponds to TRBD1 (5 bases). Germline V gene lookup returns CDR1 SGHRS and CDR2 YFSETQ. The germline V and J ends were trimmed by 4 bases and 2 bases, with 13 bases remaining between them. The CDR3 length is 15 residues. The CDR3, as DNA: TGCGCCAGCAGCCCATCGACAGTACCTGGAAACACCATATATTTT. Its translation: CASSPSTVPGNTIYF. The full variable domain, its missing parts supplied by reference TRBV5-1 and TRBJ1-3, is KAGVTQTPRYLIKTRGQQVTLSCSPISGHRSVSWYQQTPGQGLQFLFEYFSETQRNKGNFPGRFSGRQFSNSRSEMNVSTLELGDSALYLCASSPSTVPGNTIYFGEGSWLTVV.

This chain joins TRBV18 and TRBJ1-1; 10 bases are shared with TRBD1. CDR1 and CDR2 (germline): KGHSH, LQKENI. The CDR3 covers 14 residues. The V and J ends lost 3 bases and 8 bases, in that order; junction bases with no gene match: 6. The chain's CDR3 is CASSPEWGQGEAFF. CDR3 nucleotide sequence: TGTGCCAGCTCACCCGAGTGGGGACAGGGGGAAGCTTTCTTT.

This chain links TRBV18 with TRBJ2-5; 7 bases are a match to TRBD2. V gave up 0 bases and J gave up 4 bases; unmatched junction bases: 8. Germline loops: CDR1 KGHSH, CDR2 LQKENI. The CDR3 sequence is 16 residues long. CDR3 in amino acids: CASSPPASGPTETQYF. CDR3 DNA sequence: TGTGCCAGCTCACCACCGGCTAGCGGCCCCACAGAGACCCAGTACTTC. Full variable domain (outside the CDR3, taken from reference TRBV18 and TRBJ2-5): NAGVMQNPRHLVRRRGQEARLRCSPMKGHSHVYWYRQLPEEGLKFMVYLQKENIIDESGMPKERFSAEFPKEGPSILRIQQVVRGDSAAYFCASSPPASGPTETQYFGPGTRLLVL.

This rearrangement joins TRBV7-9 to TRBJ2-7; D ambiguous. Germline assignment: CDR1 SEHNR and CDR2 FQNEAQ (reference sequence). The CDR3 has 13 amino acids. Trimming left V 1 base short and J 2 bases short, with 6 bases between. For the CDR3, the DNA is TGTGCCAGCAGCTTAGACAGAGCCTACGAGCAGTACTTC. Translating gives CASSLDRAYEQYF.

The chain combines TRBV28 with TRBJ1-1, with D unresolved. CDR1 and CDR2 from the germline V gene are MDHEN and SYDVKM. Trimming removed 3 bases at V and 3 bases at J, with 11 bases between. The length of the CDR3 is 14 residues. DNA for the CDR3: TGTGCCAGCAGTTTTAGTGAGTACTACACTGAAGCTTTCTTT. Translated: CASSFSEYYTEAFF.

The V call is TRBV5-4, the J call TRBJ1-3; no firm D call. The V and J ends lost 1 base and 0 bases respectively, with 11 bases between them. There are 16 residues in the CDR3. Per the germline V gene, CDR1 is SGHNT and CDR2 is YYREEE (reference sequence). The CDR3 DNA sequence: TGTGCCAGCAGCTTGTCTGGCCGGAGCTCTGGAAACACCATATATTTT. Residues: CASSLSGRSSGNTIYF. The whole variable domain, filled in from reference TRBV5-4 and TRBJ1-3, reads ETGVTQSPTHLIKTRGQQVTLRCSSQSGHNTVSWYQQALGQGPQFIFQYYREEENGRGNFPPRFSGLQFPNYSSELNVNALELDDSALYLCASSLSGRSSGNTIYFGEGSWLTVV.

The chain is built from TRBV6-1 and TRBJ2-7; TRBD2 matches at 11 bases. The ends lost 4 bases at V and 0 bases at J; junction bases unmatched: 11. The germline V gene has CDR1 MNHNS and CDR2 SASEGT. CDR3 length: 18 amino acids. The CDR3 nucleotides read TGTGCCAGCAGTGTGGGGACTAGCGGCTTCGATCTCTCCTACGAGCAGTACTTC. It specifies CASSVGTSGFDLSYEQYF.

V and J are TRBV21-1 and TRBJ1-1. TRBV21-1 is noted as a pseudogene. This CDR3 has 17 amino acids. This chain's CDR3 is CASTDPAGPPGNTEAFF. The DNA for the CDR3 is TGTGCCAGCACCGACCCCGCGGGGCCTCCGGGGAACACTGAAGCTTTCTTT.

CDR3 DNA: TGCGCCAGCAGCCAGGGCGGGGCGGAGCCCCGAACCCAGTACTTC. Residues: CASSQGGAEPRTQYF. V and J are TRBV4-1 and TRBJ2-5, with D maybe TRBD2 (6 bases). V was pared by 3 bases and J by 8 bases, with 19 bases between. Germline V gene data show CDR1 as MGHRA and CDR2 as YSYEKL. This CDR3 spans 15 amino acids.

The chain couples TRBV11-2 to TRBJ2-2; 8 bases line up with TRBD2. CDR1 SGHAT and CDR2 FQNNGV come from the germline V gene. The CDR3 is made up of 16 amino acids. J lost 5 bases, V lost 3 bases, and 8 bases had no gene match. This CDR3 reads CASSFQAGENTGELFF. For the CDR3, the DNA is TGTGCCAGCAGCTTTCAAGCGGGGGAGAATACCGGGGAGCTGTTTTTT.

The V call is TRBV7-3, the J call TRBJ2-3, with 11 bases identical to TRBD2. With V trimmed by 5 bases and J by 4 bases, 8 bases remained unmatched. This CDR3 comprises 16 residues. Germline CDR1 SGHTA, CDR2 FQGTGA. The CDR3 bases are TGTGCCAGCAGCCCCGGGACTAGCGGCCTCCCAGATACGCAGTATTTT. It translates to CASSPGTSGLPDTQYF.